The rows below give T cell receptor beta chains drawn from one sample of a study of blood T cell repertoires in COVID-19. The protocol was immunoSEQ multiplex PCR, while the TCRdb copy is restricted to in-frame clones and leaves out a portion. The table includes some 86,000 clones, around four fifths detected once. The sample taken for sequencing was peripheral blood. These receptors all stem from a woman aged 80 or over with active or convalescent COVID-19. Each CDR3 is given without its conserved first and last residue.

CDR3	V	J	length
ASSLEGGHFSAQAKVH	TRBV5-1	TRBJ1-6	16
ATSNRGLGDTQY	TRBV15	TRBJ2-3	12
ATSNRGRELF	TRBV24-1	TRBJ2-2	10
ASSYSGGIQY	TRBV5-1	TRBJ2-4	10
ASSFKTGSANEKLF	TRBV5-1	TRBJ1-4	14
ASSSSTISTDTQY	TRBV5-1	TRBJ2-3	13
ASSLLGQPQETQY	TRBV7-2	TRBJ2-5	13
SVETVGANVLT	TRBV29-1	TRBJ2-6	11
ASSQGGQPNQPQH	TRBV2	TRBJ1-5	13
ASSEAGGQGTQY	TRBV6-4	TRBJ2-3	12
ASSVQQVGGNEQF	TRBV9	TRBJ2-1	13
ASSMAVNNEKLF	TRBV19	TRBJ1-4	12
ASSDRQGRNNSPLH	TRBV9	TRBJ1-6	14
ASSFLSGETQY	TRBV12-3/TRBV12-4	TRBJ2-5	11
ASSAALSTDTQY	TRBV5-1	TRBJ2-3	12
ASSLGTGAQY	TRBV5-1	TRBJ2-5	10
ASSLAGAGNTIY	TRBV7-3	TRBJ1-3	12
ASSDYPGTTYEQY	TRBV10-1	TRBJ2-7	13
ASSPSTQGEPQH	TRBV18	TRBJ1-5	12
ASSPNRENYGYT	TRBV14	TRBJ1-2	12
ASSLGQRVYEQY	TRBV11-2	TRBJ2-7	12
ASSAEGGHLH	TRBV12-3/TRBV12-4	TRBJ1-6	10
SVRQGFDQPQH	TRBV29-1	TRBJ1-5	11